These T cell receptor beta chains were read from a single sample in a study of blood T cell repertoires in COVID-19. Clones were sequenced by immunoSEQ multiplex PCR, and TCRdb holds only the in-frame ones, with some missing. This table has around 280,000 clones, around 87% appearing once. What was sequenced was PBMCs or T cells enriched from blood (not recorded which). The receptors originated from a woman in her late teens or twenties with acute COVID-19. CDR3s include the opening cysteine and the closing phenylalanine or tryptophan. The D gene is left open where the match is weak. Only some rows state a clone size, as once, few, many or a class for expanded clones.

clone_size: -; v_call: TRBV29-1; d_call: TRBD2; j_call: TRBJ2-3; cdr3_nt: TGCAGCGTTGAAGGTACCAGCGGGAGATCAGATACGCAGTATTTT; cdr3_aa: CSVEGTSGRSDTQYF
clone_size: -; v_call: TRBV4-2; d_call: TRBD1; j_call: TRBJ2-7; cdr3_nt: TGTGCCAGCAGCCTACAGACAGGGGTATCCTACGAGCAGTACTTC; cdr3_aa: CASSLQTGVSYEQYF
clone_size: -; v_call: TRBV13; d_call: -; j_call: TRBJ2-7; cdr3_nt: TGTGCCAGCAGCTTAGAGGGGATGGGTTCCCACGAGCAGTACTTC; cdr3_aa: CASSLEGMGSHEQYF
clone_size: -; v_call: TRBV2; d_call: -; j_call: TRBJ2-2; cdr3_nt: TGTGCCAGCAACGACAGGTCTTCCACCGGGGAGCTGTTTTTT; cdr3_aa: CASNDRSSTGELFF
clone_size: -; v_call: TRBV29-1; d_call: -; j_call: TRBJ1-1; cdr3_nt: TGCAGCGCGAGAGGGGGGAACACTGAAGCTTTCTTT; cdr3_aa: CSARGGNTEAFF
clone_size: -; v_call: TRBV18; d_call: TRBD1; j_call: TRBJ2-2; cdr3_nt: TGTGCCAGCTCACCCACTCAGACAGGGAGCTTCACCGGGGAGCTGTTTTTT; cdr3_aa: CASSPTQTGSFTGELFF
clone_size: -; v_call: TRBV4-1; d_call: TRBD2; j_call: TRBJ2-5; cdr3_nt: TGCGCCAGCAGCCAATTCCCCTCGGCGGGAGGTTCCCAAGAGACCCAGTACTTC; cdr3_aa: CASSQFPSAGGSQETQYF
clone_size: -; v_call: TRBV5-4; d_call: TRBD2; j_call: TRBJ2-7; cdr3_nt: TGTGCCAGCCACCTCGGTCTAGCGGGGCCTCCGTACTTC; cdr3_aa: CASHLGLAGPPYF
clone_size: -; v_call: TRBV7-9; d_call: TRBD2; j_call: TRBJ2-7; cdr3_nt: TGTGCCAGCAGCTTCGGAACCGGGACTAGCGCCTACGAGCAGTACTTC; cdr3_aa: CASSFGTGTSAYEQYF
clone_size: -; v_call: TRBV30; d_call: TRBD1; j_call: TRBJ1-2; cdr3_nt: TGTGCCTGGAGTGTCACCCTGGGACAGGGGGGTGGCTACACCTTC; cdr3_aa: CAWSVTLGQGGGYTF
clone_size: -; v_call: TRBV27; d_call: -; j_call: TRBJ2-1; cdr3_nt: TGTGCCAGCACGTACCGCCTAGCTTCAGCCAATGAGCAGTTCTTC; cdr3_aa: CASTYRLASANEQFF
clone_size: -; v_call: TRBV7-2; d_call: TRBD1; j_call: TRBJ1-1; cdr3_nt: TGTGCCAGCAGCTTAGTAAGGGCAGGGGGCTTGATGAACACTGAAGCTTTCTTT; cdr3_aa: CASSLVRAGGLMNTEAFF
clone_size: -; v_call: TRBV6-1; d_call: TRBD1; j_call: TRBJ1-2; cdr3_nt: TGTGCCAGCAGTGAAAAAGCCTTACGGACAGGGGGTCACACCTTC; cdr3_aa: CASSEKALRTGGHTF
clone_size: once; v_call: TRBV5-6; d_call: TRBD2; j_call: TRBJ2-1; cdr3_nt: TGTGCCAGCAGCTCAGGACTAGCGGGAGGTCTTGGTGAGCAGTTCTTC; cdr3_aa: CASSSGLAGGLGEQFF
clone_size: -; v_call: TRBV5-4; d_call: TRBD2; j_call: TRBJ2-7; cdr3_nt: TGTGCCAGCAGCTGGGGGTGGGAAGGTAGCGGGACATACGAGCAGTACTTC; cdr3_aa: CASSWGWEGSGTYEQYF
clone_size: few; v_call: TRBV10-3; d_call: -; j_call: TRBJ2-1; cdr3_nt: TGTGCCATCAGTTTAAACAATGAGCAGTTCTTC; cdr3_aa: CAISLNNEQFF
clone_size: -; v_call: TRBV10-1; d_call: -; j_call: TRBJ2-5; cdr3_nt: TGCGCCAGCAGTGAGTCGAGTCTGCAAGAGACCCAGTACTTC; cdr3_aa: CASSESSLQETQYF
clone_size: -; v_call: TRBV7-8; d_call: -; j_call: TRBJ1-4; cdr3_nt: TGTGCCAGCATGAATAGACACAGCCTTAATGAAAAACTGTTTTTT; cdr3_aa: CASMNRHSLNEKLFF
clone_size: -; v_call: TRBV5-6; d_call: TRBD1; j_call: TRBJ1-5; cdr3_nt: TGTGCCAGCAATCGCCGGGACAGGGCTTATCAGCCCCAGCATTTT; cdr3_aa: CASNRRDRAYQPQHF
clone_size: -; v_call: TRBV15; d_call: TRBD1; j_call: TRBJ2-5; cdr3_nt: TGTGCCACCAGCAGAGCCGGGACAGGGTGGGGGGAGACCCAGTACTTC; cdr3_aa: CATSRAGTGWGETQYF
clone_size: -; v_call: TRBV2; d_call: TRBD1; j_call: TRBJ2-1; cdr3_nt: TGTGCCAGCAGTATGGACAGGGACAATGAGCAGTTCTTC; cdr3_aa: CASSMDRDNEQFF
clone_size: -; v_call: TRBV7-2; d_call: -; j_call: TRBJ1-1; cdr3_nt: TGTGCCAGCAGCTTAGGAGGGACAACGAACACTGAAGCTTTCTTT; cdr3_aa: CASSLGGTTNTEAFF
clone_size: -; v_call: TRBV7-9; d_call: TRBD2; j_call: TRBJ2-3; cdr3_nt: TGTGCCAGCAGCTCGGGACTAGCGGGCTACTCTCTTAGCACAGATACGCAGTATTTT; cdr3_aa: CASSSGLAGYSLSTDTQYF
clone_size: -; v_call: TRBV7-9; d_call: TRBD2; j_call: TRBJ2-7; cdr3_nt: TGTGCCAGCAGCTTAACGGGTGGACTAGCGGGAGAGCGGCAGTACTTC; cdr3_aa: CASSLTGGLAGERQYF
clone_size: -; v_call: TRBV7-9; d_call: TRBD1; j_call: TRBJ2-5; cdr3_nt: TGTGCCAGCAGCTTAGCTTCGACAGGGCTGATGACGCAAGAGACCCAGTACTTC; cdr3_aa: CASSLASTGLMTQETQYF
clone_size: -; v_call: TRBV5-6; d_call: -; j_call: TRBJ1-3; cdr3_nt: TGTGCCAGCAGCTTAGGGGTACGCGGAAACACCATATATTTT; cdr3_aa: CASSLGVRGNTIYF
clone_size: -; v_call: TRBV19; d_call: -; j_call: TRBJ2-3; cdr3_nt: TGTGCCAGTAGTAAAATGGCGGGGAACACAGATACGCAGTATTTT; cdr3_aa: CASSKMAGNTDTQYF
clone_size: -; v_call: TRBV7-9; d_call: -; j_call: TRBJ2-3; cdr3_nt: TGTGCCAGCAGCTTTACCCAAACCTACACAGATACGCAGTATTTT; cdr3_aa: CASSFTQTYTDTQYF
clone_size: -; v_call: TRBV2; d_call: TRBD1; j_call: TRBJ2-7; cdr3_nt: TGTGCCAGCAGTGAACAGGGGGTGACCTACGAGCAGTACTTC; cdr3_aa: CASSEQGVTYEQYF
clone_size: -; v_call: TRBV28; d_call: TRBD2; j_call: TRBJ2-2; cdr3_nt: TGTGCCAGCAGTTTAAGCGGGAGCACCGGGGAGCTGTTTTTT; cdr3_aa: CASSLSGSTGELFF
clone_size: -; v_call: TRBV18; d_call: TRBD1; j_call: TRBJ1-4; cdr3_nt: TGTGCCAGCTCGCCCCAGGGGGCTGCTAATGAAAAACTGTTTTTT; cdr3_aa: CASSPQGAANEKLFF
clone_size: -; v_call: TRBV27; d_call: -; j_call: TRBJ1-6; cdr3_nt: TGTGCCAGCAGTTTTGGGCGGGATAATTCACCCCTCCACTTT; cdr3_aa: CASSFGRDNSPLHF